This T cell receptor (beta chain) was retrieved from a study of T-cell reconstitution after alpha-beta-depleted transplantation in children. There are many counts of this clonotype. Researchers prepared the TCRbeta library using unique molecular identifiers, the study reports. TCRdb processed the PCR reads anew with MiXCR; each CDR3 protein has one entry. Found here are 190,000 or so distinct CDR3 sequences, around 7% of them singletons; the top ten hold 3%. J gave up 7 bases and V 1 base, and 5 bases lay outside the gene matches. The germline CDR1 and CDR2 sequences are MNHEY and SVGAGI. The CDR3 runs 14 residues.

The receptor's source is a human donor who donated a stem cell graft to a child with Wiskott-Aldrich syndrome. This sequence joins TRBV6-5 and TRBJ2-7; TRBD2 matches at 9 bases. Sequenced here: PBMCs from the stem cell graft donor, sampled from the stem cell graft. The CDR3 loop is CASSYLAGVGEQYF. The CDR3 DNA sequence: TGTGCCAGCAGTTACTTAGCGGGAGTTGGGGAGCAGTACTTC.